The T cell receptor (beta chain) under discussion was sequenced for a study of OX40 agonist ivuxolimab in advanced cancers. Study in general: The treatment was a fully human IgG2 OX40 agonist, ivuxolimab. The dose-escalation cohort had hepatocellular carcinoma, melanoma, renal cell or head and neck cancer.

Data came from immunoSEQ multiplex PCR; TCRdb stores just in-frame clones and leaves some out. The profile shows more than 45,000 clones, roughly nine tenths of them singletons. CDR3 length: 14 amino acids. Germline CDR1 is PRHDT and CDR2 is FYEKMQ (reference sequence). Trimming removed 10 bases at V and 5 bases at J, with 21 bases between. The sequences come from CD4+ or CD8+ T cells sorted from blood, collected in a trial of the OX40 agonist ivuxolimab. This rearrangement joins TRBV13 to TRBJ2-7; possibly TRBD1 for D (6 bases). This clonotype was sampled from an adult with an advanced solid tumor such as melanoma, head and neck, liver or kidney cancer. The CDR3 nucleotides are TGTGCCACCGCGCGAATACAGGGTTGGGACGAGCAGTACTTC. It codes for CATARIQGWDEQYF. The variable domain in full, with the rest retrieved from reference TRBV13 and TRBJ2-7, is AAGVIQSPRHLIKEKRETATLKCYPIPRHDTVYWYQQGPGQDPQFLISFYEKMQSDKGSIPDRFSAQQFSDYHSELNMSSLELGDSALYFCATARIQGWDEQYFGPGTRLTVT.